This T cell receptor beta chain appears in the sequencing data of a study of blood T cell repertoires in COVID-19. Assay: immunoSEQ multiplex PCR; the TCRdb copy retains only in-frame clones and omits some. The sample consists of 250,000 to 350,000 clones, 90% of them appearing once. CDR1 and CDR2 (germline): SGHTA, FQGTGA. There are 15 residues in the CDR3. Unmatched junction bases numbered 0, after V lost 2 bases and J lost 0 bases. Sequenced input: PBMCs or T cells enriched from blood (not recorded which). The genes are TRBV7-3 and TRBJ2-7; 11 bases agree with TRBD2. This clonotype originated in a woman aged 18-29 years with acute COVID-19. CDR3 DNA sequence: TGTGCCAGCAGCTTAGGGACTAGCGGCTCCTACGAGCAGTACTTC. Protein sequence: CASSLGTSGSYEQYF.